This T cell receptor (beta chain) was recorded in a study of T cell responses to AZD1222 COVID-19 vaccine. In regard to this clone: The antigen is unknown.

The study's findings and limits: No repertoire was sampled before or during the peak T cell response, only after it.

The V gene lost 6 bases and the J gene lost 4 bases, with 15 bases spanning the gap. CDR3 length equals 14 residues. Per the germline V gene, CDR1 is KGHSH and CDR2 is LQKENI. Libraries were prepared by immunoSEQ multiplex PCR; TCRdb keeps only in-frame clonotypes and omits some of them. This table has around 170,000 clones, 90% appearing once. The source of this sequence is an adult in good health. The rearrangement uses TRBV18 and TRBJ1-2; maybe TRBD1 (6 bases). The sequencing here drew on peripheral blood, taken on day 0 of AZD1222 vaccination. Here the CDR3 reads CASSETGARYGYTF. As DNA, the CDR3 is TGTGCCAGCTCCGAAACGGGGGCTCGCTATGGCTACACCTTC.